Detailed here is one TCR beta chain. No antigen is known for it. Base qualities are not at hand, and no much larger clone is one base apart. The data belong to a study of blood T cell repertoires in COVID-19 (dated by TCRdb to about 2020). A note on the overall study: Samples covering the acute and convalescent phases of COVID-19 were provided by collaborators in the United States, Italy and Spain. The prospective study material was composed of cDNA or gDNA derived from T cells, B-cell-depleted T cells, or PBMCs. Deeply sampled blood TCRbeta repertoires from subjects exposed to, actively infected with, or recovered from COVID-19 were included in the dataset. The repertoires were released in a freely available public database intended as a resource for research on the immune response to SARS-CoV-2. The samples were drawn from the first 160 participants of the ongoing ImmuneRACE study and from 950 to 1,500 subjects provided by 6 global collaborators. Sample metadata almost always included a de-identified subject ID, COVID-19 status, age in years and sex. HLA class I and class II types, where available, came from metadata supplied by the sample provider rather than from assay-based typing.

The CDR3 has 14 amino acids, counting the end cysteine and phenylalanine. Here the CDR3 DNA is all that survives: 42 bases in frame from base 1. The V end loses 2 bases and the J end loses 7 bases, and a stretch of 12 bases separates them. The CDR1 and CDR2 encoded by the germline V gene (reference sequence) are MNHEY and SMNVEV. The immunoSEQ Assay, a bias-controlled multiplex PCR, was used to amplify TCRbeta CDR3 regions from genomic DNA. From the authors' description of their analysis: The number of nucleated cells in each sample was estimated by amplification of reference gene primers within the assay. To quantify the absolute abundance of each unique TCRbeta CDR3 rearrangement, sequence reads were collapsed and filtered. For each sample, productive Simpson clonality was calculated as the square root of Simpson's diversity index over productive rearrangements. Held by TCRdb, this immuneACCESS table contains in-frame sequences only and omits some clones. Under half of the omission traces to an unresolved V gene where checked; the cause of the rest is unknown. The V and J calls and clone size come from that table; D and trimming were worked out from the DNA. The sample profile shows tens of thousands of clones; around 87% of them were found once. Of the sample, 2.7% falls within the top ten clones.

Each collaborating institution followed its own protocols to collect whole blood in K2EDTA tubes. For TCRbeta analysis, collaborators shipped samples as frozen whole blood, isolated PBMCs, or DNA extracted from either of those sample types. The investigation overall reported the following: Clinical and demographic metadata were provided uncurated, with the amount varying by source and participant.

The source material was peripheral blood. The receptor's source is a man aged 45-65 years with acute or convalescent COVID-19. The chain is assembled from TRBV27 and TRBJ1-5; the D gene is unclear. The nucleotide sequence is given as TGTGCCAGCAGTTTAATGGGTCGGGAGCAGCCCCAGCATTTT. Translated, this is CASSLMGREQPQHF.